The clone carrying this T cell receptor beta chain was seen a few times. No antigen is known for it. TCRdb reprocessed the 5' RACE reads via MiXCR and lists one record per CDR3 protein. Here the sample spans 200,000 to 300,000 distinct CDR3 sequences, approximately 6.7% being singletons. CDR1 is KGHSH and CDR2 is LQKENI in the germline V gene. This CDR3 has 14 residues. The V and J ends lost 2 bases and 8 bases respectively, with 12 bases between them. This sample was included in a study of T cells after yellow fever vaccination. General study findings and limits: Though weaker, the secondary response peaked faster, on day 5 versus 15. Most clones from primary vaccination were detected again post-booster (roughly 96% CD4, 88% CD8). The CD4 compartment and the CD8 compartment contained a small share of clonotypes in common.

The sequence came from a man between 25 and 39 years old who received the YFV17D yellow fever vaccine. The V gene is TRBV18, the J gene TRBJ2-2; D is undetermined. The input for sequencing was CD4+ T cells sorted from PBMCs, taken on the day of the yellow fever booster vaccination. CDR3 bases: TGTGCCAGCTCACCAGGAACCGTCCAAGGGGAGCTGTTTTTT. This sequence encodes CASSPGTVQGELFF.